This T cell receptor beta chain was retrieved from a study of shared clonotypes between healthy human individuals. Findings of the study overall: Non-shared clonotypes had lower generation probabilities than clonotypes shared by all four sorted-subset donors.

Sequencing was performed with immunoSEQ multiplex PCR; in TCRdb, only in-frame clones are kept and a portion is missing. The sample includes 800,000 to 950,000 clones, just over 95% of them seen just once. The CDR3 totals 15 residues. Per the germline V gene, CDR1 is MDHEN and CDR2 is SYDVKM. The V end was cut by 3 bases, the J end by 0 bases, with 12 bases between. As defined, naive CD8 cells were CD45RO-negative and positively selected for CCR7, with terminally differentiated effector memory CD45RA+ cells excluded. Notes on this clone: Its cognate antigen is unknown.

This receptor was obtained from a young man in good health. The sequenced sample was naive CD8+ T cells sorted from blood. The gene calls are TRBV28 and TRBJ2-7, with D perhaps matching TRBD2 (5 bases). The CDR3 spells CASSFTGSLSYEQYF. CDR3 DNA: TGTGCCAGCAGTTTCACGGGGAGTCTCTCCTACGAGCAGTACTTC.